The TCR beta chain under discussion was sequenced for a study of control samples from healthy donors and cancer patients. The method was immunoSEQ multiplex PCR; TCRdb's version includes in-frame clones alone and lacks a portion of them. Among under 85,000 clones listed, roughly 89% were seen once. Per germline, CDR1 MRHNA and CDR2 SNTAGT. The CDR3 is 13 residues long. V was clipped by 6 bases and J by 4 bases; unmatched bases: 2. This TCR derives from a man between 60 and 70 years old with colorectal cancer. This chain connects TRBV6-4 to TRBJ2-2; the match to TRBD2 covers 7 bases. The sequenced sample was PBMCs. The CDR3 is CASSGGSTGELFF. The CDR3 region has the DNA TGTGCCAGCAGCGGGGGGTCCACCGGGGAGCTGTTTTTT.